This T cell receptor (beta chain) emerged from a study of Graves' ophthalmopathy and Graves' hyperthyroidism. RNA transcripts were the template, and TCR beta CDR3 regions were amplified from them. HTBI primers served in a first-round RT-PCR, which a second-round multiplex PCR followed. Via MiXCR, TCRdb re-called the multiplex PCR reads, giving one row per CDR3 protein. The sample lists approximately 460,000 distinct CDR3 sequences; over 13% were seen once. This clonotype was observed many times. PBMCs were isolated by Ficoll-Paque density gradient centrifugation, using approximately 11 ml of fresh peripheral blood as the starting material. The CDR3 runs to 16 residues. The junction had 7 bases not matched to a gene; V was cut back by 3 bases and J by 0 bases. CDR1 and CDR2 from the germline V gene are SGHVS and FQNEAQ.

The sequencing sample was made of blood. This receptor was taken from a woman younger than 45 with Graves' ophthalmopathy. The chain couples TRBV7-8 to TRBJ1-1, with 7 bases matching TRBD1. The CDR3 here is CASSFLGTDVNTEAFF. CDR3 nucleotide sequence: TGTGCCAGCAGCTTTTTAGGGACAGATGTGAACACTGAAGCTTTCTTT.